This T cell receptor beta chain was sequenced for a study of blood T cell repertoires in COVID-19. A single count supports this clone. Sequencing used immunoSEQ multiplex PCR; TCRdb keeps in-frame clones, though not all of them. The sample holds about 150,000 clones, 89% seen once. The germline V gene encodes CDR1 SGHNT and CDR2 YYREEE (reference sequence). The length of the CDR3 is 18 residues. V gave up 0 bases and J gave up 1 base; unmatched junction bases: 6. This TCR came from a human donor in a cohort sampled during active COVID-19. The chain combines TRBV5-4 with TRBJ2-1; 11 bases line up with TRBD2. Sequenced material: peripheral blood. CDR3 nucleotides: TGTGCCAGCAGCTTGGCCAATAGCGGGGGGGCTTCCTACAATGAGCAGTTCTTC. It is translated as CASSLANSGGASYNEQFF. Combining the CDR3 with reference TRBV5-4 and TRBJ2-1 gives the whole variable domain ETGVTQSPTHLIKTRGQQVTLRCSSQSGHNTVSWYQQALGQGPQFIFQYYREEENGRGNFPPRFSGLQFPNYSSELNVNALELDDSALYLCASSLANSGGASYNEQFFGPGTRLTVL.